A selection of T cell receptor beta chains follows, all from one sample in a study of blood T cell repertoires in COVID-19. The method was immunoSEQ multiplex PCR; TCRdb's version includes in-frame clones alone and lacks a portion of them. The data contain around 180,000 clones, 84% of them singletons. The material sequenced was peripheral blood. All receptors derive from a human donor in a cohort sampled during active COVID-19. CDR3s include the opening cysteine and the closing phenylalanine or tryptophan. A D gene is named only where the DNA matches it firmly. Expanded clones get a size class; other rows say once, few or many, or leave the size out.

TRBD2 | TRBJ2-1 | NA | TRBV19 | TGTGCCAGTAGTATAGGTACTAGCGGGATCAATGAGCAGTTCTTC | CASSIGTSGINEQFF
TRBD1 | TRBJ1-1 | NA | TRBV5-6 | TGTGCCAGCAGCCCGGGGGACAGAAACACTGAAGCTTTCTTT | CASSPGDRNTEAFF
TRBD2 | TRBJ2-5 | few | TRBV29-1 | TGCAGCGTCGCAGCTGGGACTAGCGAAGAGACCCAGTACTTC | CSVAAGTSEETQYF
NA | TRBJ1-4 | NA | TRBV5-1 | TGCGCCAGCAGCTCAGGGAAGGAGCGAGAAAAACTGTTTTTT | CASSSGKEREKLFF
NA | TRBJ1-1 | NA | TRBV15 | TGTGCCACCAGCAGAGATAAAGCCCAAGGGGGAGCTTTCTTT | CATSRDKAQGGAFF
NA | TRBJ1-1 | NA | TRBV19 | TGTGCCAGTAGTATGGGTTGGAGATCAAACACTGAAGCTTTCTTT | CASSMGWRSNTEAFF
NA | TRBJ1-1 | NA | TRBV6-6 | TGTGCCAGCAGTCTTACACCCTCCGGGACTTTGAACACTGAAGCTTTCTTT | CASSLTPSGTLNTEAFF
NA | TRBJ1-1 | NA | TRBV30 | TGTGCCTGGAGTGGTGTTTGGAGCACTGAAGCTTTCTTT | CAWSGVWSTEAFF
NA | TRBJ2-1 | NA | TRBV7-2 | TGTGCCAGCAGCTTAGTGGCAGGTTCCTACAATGAGCAGTTCTTC | CASSLVAGSYNEQFF
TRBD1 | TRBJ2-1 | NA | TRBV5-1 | TGCGCCAGCAGCTTTGGGACAGGGGAATACAATGAGCAGTTCTTC | CASSFGTGEYNEQFF
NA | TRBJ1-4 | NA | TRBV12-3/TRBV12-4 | TGTGCCAGCAGTTTGACAGGAACCGAAAAACTGTTTTTT | CASSLTGTEKLFF
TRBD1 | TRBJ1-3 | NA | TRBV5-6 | TGTGCCAGCAGCGATAAAACCGGGACAGGGGTATTCTCTGGAAACACCATATATTTT | CASSDKTGTGVFSGNTIYF
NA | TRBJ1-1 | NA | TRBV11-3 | TGTGCCAGCAGCGTACGGGTGGGAGCTTTCTTT | CASSVRVGAFF
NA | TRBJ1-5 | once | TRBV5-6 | TGTGCCAGCAGCTTGTTGGGCTACAATCAGCCCCAGCATTTT | CASSLLGYNQPQHF
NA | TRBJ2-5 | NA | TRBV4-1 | TGCGCCAGCAGCCAAATGTTAGCGGCTCAAGAGACCCAGTACTTC | CASSQMLAAQETQYF
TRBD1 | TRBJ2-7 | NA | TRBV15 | TGTGCCACCAGCAGGGATCCGGGACAGGGGTATTACGAGCAGTACTTC | CATSRDPGQGYYEQYF
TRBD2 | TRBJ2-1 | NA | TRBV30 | TGTGCCTCTGGACCTTTAGCGGGGTCTTACAATGAGCAGTTCTTC | CASGPLAGSYNEQFF
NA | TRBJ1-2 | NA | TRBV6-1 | TGTGCCAGCAGTGAGGGCAGAGATCTTAGCTACACCTTC | CASSEGRDLSYTF
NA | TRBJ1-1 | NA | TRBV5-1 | TGCGCCAGCAGCTTCGACTTACCGATGAACACTGAAGCTTTCTTT | CASSFDLPMNTEAFF
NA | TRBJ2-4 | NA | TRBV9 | TGTGCCAGCAGCGTAGGAGGGGGTTCAGCCAAAAACATTCAGTACTTC | CASSVGGGSAKNIQYF
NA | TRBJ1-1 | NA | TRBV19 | TGTGCCAGTAGTAAGGCCCGGGCAACCGGGACATCTTTCTTT | CASSKARATGTSFF
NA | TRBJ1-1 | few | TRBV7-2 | TGTGCCAGCAGCTTAGGACGGTTTTCCGGCGGGGCTTTCTTT | CASSLGRFSGGAFF
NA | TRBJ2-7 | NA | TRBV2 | TGTGCCAGCAATGAGTTAAGGGGATTGTACGAGCAGTACTTC | CASNELRGLYEQYF
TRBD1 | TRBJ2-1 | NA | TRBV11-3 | TGTGCCAGCAGCCCCGGGACAGGGCGGGTAAATGAGCAGTTCTTC | CASSPGTGRVNEQFF
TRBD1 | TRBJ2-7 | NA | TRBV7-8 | TGTGCCAGCAGCCCCACGCCCGGGACAGGGTACTACGAGCAGTACTTC | CASSPTPGTGYYEQYF
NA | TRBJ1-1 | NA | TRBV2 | TGTGCCAGCCAGGGATACACTGAAGCTTTCTTT | CASQGYTEAFF
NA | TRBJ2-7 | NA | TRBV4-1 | TGCGCCAGCAGCCAAGAAGGGGCCGGCTCGGTGCTAGACGAGCAGTACTTC | CASSQEGAGSVLDEQYF
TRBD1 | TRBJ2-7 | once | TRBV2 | TGTGCCAGCAGTGATGAGGGGGCGGACTACGAGCAGTACTTC | CASSDEGADYEQYF
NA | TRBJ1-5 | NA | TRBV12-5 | TGTGCTAGTGGTTTGGTATTCGGGGTGAATCAGCCCCAGCATTTT | CASGLVFGVNQPQHF
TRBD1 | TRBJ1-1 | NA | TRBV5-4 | TGTGCCAGCAGCTTGGGGACAGGGGAAGTGACTGAAGCTTTCTTT | CASSLGTGEVTEAFF
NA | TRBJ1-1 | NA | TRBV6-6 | TGTGCCAGCTGGGGCAACAGGGAGGCTTTCTTT | CASWGNREAFF
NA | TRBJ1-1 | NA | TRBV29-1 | TGCAGCGTTGTACAGGGAGTGGGTTACACTGAAGCTTTCTTT | CSVVQGVGYTEAFF
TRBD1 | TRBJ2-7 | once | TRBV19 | TGTGCCAGTAGTACCATCAGACAGGGATCCTACGAGCAGTACTTC | CASSTIRQGSYEQYF
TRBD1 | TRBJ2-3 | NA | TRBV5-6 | TGTGCCAGCAGCGGGACAGGTACAGATACGCAGTATTTT | CASSGTGTDTQYF
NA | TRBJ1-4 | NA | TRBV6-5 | TGTGCCCGCCAACGGGGGGCAACTAATGAAAAACTGTTTTTT | CARQRGATNEKLFF
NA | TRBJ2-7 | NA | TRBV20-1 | TGCAGTGCTAGTAGGGACATCTTGAGCTCCTACGAGCAGTACTTC | CSASRDILSSYEQYF
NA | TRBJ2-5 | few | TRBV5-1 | TGCGCCAGCAGCTTGGGACAAGAAGAGACCCAGTACTTC | CASSLGQEETQYF
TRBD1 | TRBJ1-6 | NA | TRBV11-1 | TGTGCCAGCAACCGGGACAGAAATTCACCCCTCCACTTT | CASNRDRNSPLHF
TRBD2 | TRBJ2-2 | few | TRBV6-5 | TGTGCCAGCAGTTATCGGGAGGGGGACACCGGGGAGCTGTTTTTT | CASSYREGDTGELFF
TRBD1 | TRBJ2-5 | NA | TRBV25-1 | TGTGCCAGCAGTGGGTGGGACAGGGTACAAGAGACCCAGTACTTC | CASSGWDRVQETQYF